The rows below give T cell receptor beta chains drawn from one sample of a study of T cell responses to AZD1222 COVID-19 vaccine. Sequencing used immunoSEQ multiplex PCR; TCRdb keeps in-frame clones, though not all of them. The repertoire holds more than 85,000 clones, about 90% seen once, with 15% in the top ten. Sequencing used peripheral blood, obtained 28 days after the second AZD1222 dose. The receptors shown here come from an adult who received the AZD1222 COVID-19 vaccine. Both conserved end residues are part of each CDR3.

J gene,V gene,CDR3 protein
TRBJ2-1,TRBV5-1,CASSQAGGLYNEQFF
TRBJ2-3,TRBV5-4,CASTAWGRGHIDTQYF
TRBJ2-5,TRBV11-3,CASSPLAGGSQETQYF
TRBJ1-5,TRBV5-1,CASSLSGLQGQPQHF
TRBJ2-4,TRBV11-3,CASSFLAGGSDF
TRBJ2-1,TRBV5-1,CASSLVTGTGGINEQFF
TRBJ1-5,TRBV2,CASSNRDSSNQPQHF
TRBJ1-5,TRBV7-3,CASSPNEGQPQHF
TRBJ1-3,TRBV7-8,CASSEGQGDSGNTIYF
TRBJ1-2,TRBV14,CASSQGHRAPYGYTF